This paragraph reports one T cell receptor (beta chain). The antigen remains unidentified. The data are from a study of STAT5B mutations in CD4+ large granular lymphocyte leukemia. Germline V gene data show CDR1 as SGHDT and CDR2 as YYEEEE. The CDR3 is 15 residues long. Deletions cut 1 base from V and 5 bases from J, with 15 bases between. Study conclusions and caveats: TRBV06-family usage was enriched in top patient clones (8/27) versus controls (2/35). The CD4+ versus CD8+ T-LGLL clonality difference may reflect limited sample size.

Here immunoSEQ multiplex PCR was the method, and the copy in TCRdb shows in-frame clones only, minus some. This table holds around 33,000 clones, 69% found once. The specimen sequenced was CD4+ T cells from blood buffy coats. This clonotype was sampled from a human donor in good health. The J gene is TRBJ2-5, the V gene TRBV5-6; D is unclear. The CDR3 sequence: CASSLFGERSETQYF. CDR3 nucleotides: TGTGCCAGCAGCTTGTTTGGCGAGAGGTCCGAGACCCAGTACTTC.